This T cell receptor (beta chain) came from a study of blood T cell repertoires in COVID-19. About the study: Samples came from the United States, Italy and Spain, spanning acute and convalescent COVID-19.

J lost 6 bases, V lost 5 bases, and 3 bases had no gene match. This CDR3 has 13 amino acids. The germline CDR1 and CDR2 sequences are SGHNT and YYREEE (reference sequence). Here immunoSEQ multiplex PCR was the method, and the copy in TCRdb shows in-frame clones only, minus some. This table holds approximately 88,000 clones, around three quarters found once. Sequencing was carried out using peripheral blood. This TCR was recovered from a woman aged 80 or over with active or convalescent COVID-19. The rearrangement uses TRBV5-4 and TRBJ1-2; 11 positions agree with TRBD1. DNA of the CDR3: TGTGCCAGCAGTCGGGACAGGGGGGATGGCTACACCTTC. It codes for CASSRDRGDGYTF.